A selection of T cell receptor beta chains follows, all from one sample in a study of blood T cell repertoires in COVID-19. Here immunoSEQ multiplex PCR was the method, and the copy in TCRdb shows in-frame clones only, minus some. The table records 120,000 to 150,000 clones, 82% of them present only once. The material sequenced was peripheral blood. Receptor source: a human donor with acute or convalescent COVID-19. The donor label of this sample is uncertain. Each CDR3 is given with its conserved first and last residue. The D gene is left open where the match is weak. Not all rows give a size; the values are once, few, many and, for expanded clones, a class.

v_call,d_call,clone_size,j_call,cdr3_aa,cdr3_nt
TRBV12-3/TRBV12-4,TRBD1,few,TRBJ1-1,CASRAGGGTEAFF,TGTGCCAGCAGGGCAGGGGGAGGCACTGAAGCTTTCTTT
TRBV6-5,TRBD1,-,TRBJ1-1,CASNPGQGVF,TGTGCCAGCAATCCGGGACAGGGGGTCTTT
TRBV23-1,-,few,TRBJ1-1,CASSQSVYGFPNTEAFF,TGCGCCAGCAGTCAATCAGTTTACGGGTTCCCGAACACTGAAGCTTTCTTT
TRBV27,TRBD1,-,TRBJ2-7,CATSSGTGLYEQYF,TGTGCCACATCCTCCGGGACAGGGTTGTACGAGCAGTACTTC
TRBV5-1,-,-,TRBJ2-1,CASSSQSSSDEQFF,TGCGCCAGCTCTTCACAGTCATCCTCTGATGAGCAGTTCTTC
TRBV6-2/TRBV6-3,-,-,TRBJ1-1,CASSWGGLTEAFF,TGTGCCAGCAGTTGGGGGGGACTCACTGAAGCTTTCTTT
TRBV6-2/TRBV6-3,TRBD2,-,TRBJ2-3,CASSYSGGPTADTQYF,TGTGCCAGCAGTTACAGCGGGGGCCCAACTGCAGATACGCAGTATTTT
TRBV19,-,-,TRBJ1-1,CASSTRLLVAEAFF,TGTGCCAGTAGTACCCGACTGCTCGTCGCTGAAGCTTTCTTT
TRBV27,-,-,TRBJ1-6,CASSLGQYNSPLHF,TGTGCCAGCAGTTTAGGACAGTATAATTCACCCCTCCACTTT
TRBV19,TRBD1,-,TRBJ1-5,CASRDDRGRGQPQHF,TGTGCCAGTAGAGACGACAGGGGGCGCGGTCAGCCCCAGCATTTT
TRBV10-1,-,once,TRBJ1-1,CASSERNTEAFF,TGCGCCAGCAGTGAGCGGAACACTGAAGCTTTCTTT
TRBV11-1,-,-,TRBJ2-1,CASSFAQDSQFF,TGTGCCAGCAGCTTTGCCCAGGACAGTCAGTTCTTC
TRBV5-1,-,-,TRBJ2-7,CASSLQGRGEQYF,TGCGCCAGCAGCTTGCAGGGCAGGGGCGAGCAGTACTTC
TRBV19,TRBD1,-,TRBJ1-2,CASSGDRGYGYTF,TGTGCCAGTAGTGGAGACAGGGGCTATGGCTACACCTTC
TRBV11-2,-,-,TRBJ1-4,CASSLGWLPTNEKLFF,TGTGCCAGCAGCTTAGGCTGGCTTCCGACTAATGAAAAACTGTTTTTT
TRBV10-3,-,few,TRBJ2-2,CASKTPGVTGELFF,TGTGCCTCAAAGACACCCGGGGTCACCGGGGAGCTGTTTTTT
TRBV5-4,-,-,TRBJ2-1,CASTPDSSYNEQFF,TGTGCCAGCACCCCCGACTCCTCCTACAATGAGCAGTTCTTC
TRBV27,-,-,TRBJ1-6,CASSPRTSSSYNSPLHF,TGTGCCAGCAGTCCCCGAACTTCAAGCTCCTATAATTCACCCCTCCACTTT
TRBV11-2,TRBD1,-,TRBJ2-3,CASSLDRGSDTQYF,TGTGCCAGCAGCTTGGACAGGGGGAGCGATACGCAGTATTTT
TRBV2,-,-,TRBJ2-2,CASQTYTGELFF,TGTGCCAGCCAGACTTACACCGGGGAGCTGTTTTTT
TRBV6-5,-,once,TRBJ2-2,CASSSERDTGELFF,TGTGCCAGCAGTTCAGAGCGGGACACCGGGGAGCTGTTTTTT
TRBV11-2,-,-,TRBJ2-1,CASSFASVEQFF,TGTGCCAGCAGCTTCGCCAGCGTTGAGCAGTTCTTC
TRBV4-3,-,-,TRBJ1-2,CASSQVDRHYGYTF,TGCGCCAGCAGCCAAGTAGACAGGCACTATGGCTACACCTTC
TRBV7-9,TRBD1,-,TRBJ1-1,CASSSSNRGTEAFF,TGTGCCAGCAGCTCATCAAACAGGGGAACTGAAGCTTTCTTT
TRBV5-4,TRBD2,-,TRBJ2-3,CASSFRAGEDTQYF,TGTGCCAGCAGCTTTCGAGCGGGGGAAGATACGCAGTATTTT
TRBV4-3,TRBD1,-,TRBJ2-6,CASSQDLTGTAFNSGANVLTF,TGCGCCAGCAGCCAAGATTTGACAGGGACAGCTTTCAACTCTGGGGCCAACGTCCTGACTTTC
TRBV12-3/TRBV12-4,-,few,TRBJ1-2,CASSAQGNYGYTF,TGTGCCAGCAGTGCACAGGGTAACTATGGCTACACCTTC
TRBV6-1,-,once,TRBJ2-1,CASSEFAANYNEQFF,TGTGCCAGCAGTGAATTCGCGGCCAACTACAATGAGCAGTTCTTC
TRBV19,TRBD1,-,TRBJ1-1,CASSIGDRVAAFF,TGTGCCAGTAGTATAGGGGACAGGGTGGCAGCTTTCTTT